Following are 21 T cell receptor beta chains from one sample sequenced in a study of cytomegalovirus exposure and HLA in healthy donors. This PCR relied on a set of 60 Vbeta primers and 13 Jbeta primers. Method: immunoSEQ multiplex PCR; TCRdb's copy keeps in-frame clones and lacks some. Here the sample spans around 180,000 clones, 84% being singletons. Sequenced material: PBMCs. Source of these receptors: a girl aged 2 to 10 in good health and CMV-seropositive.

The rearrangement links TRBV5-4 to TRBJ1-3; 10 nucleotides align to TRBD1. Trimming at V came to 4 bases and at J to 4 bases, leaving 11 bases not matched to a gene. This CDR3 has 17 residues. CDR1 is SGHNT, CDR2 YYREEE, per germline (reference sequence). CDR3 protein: CASSHPGQGFRGNTIYF. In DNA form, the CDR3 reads TGTGCCAGCAGCCACCCGGGACAGGGGTTTCGGGGAAACACCATATATTTT. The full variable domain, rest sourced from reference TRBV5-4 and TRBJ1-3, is ETGVTQSPTHLIKTRGQQVTLRCSSQSGHNTVSWYQQALGQGPQFIFQYYREEENGRGNFPPRFSGLQFPNYSSELNVNALELDDSALYLCASSHPGQGFRGNTIYFGEGSWLTVV.

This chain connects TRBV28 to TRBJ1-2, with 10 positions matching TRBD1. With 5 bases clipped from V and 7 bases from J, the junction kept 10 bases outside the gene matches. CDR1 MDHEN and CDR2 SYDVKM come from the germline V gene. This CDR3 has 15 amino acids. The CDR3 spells CASSPAGTGEGGYTF. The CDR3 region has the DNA TGTGCCAGCAGTCCCGCTGGGACAGGGGAAGGTGGCTACACCTTC.

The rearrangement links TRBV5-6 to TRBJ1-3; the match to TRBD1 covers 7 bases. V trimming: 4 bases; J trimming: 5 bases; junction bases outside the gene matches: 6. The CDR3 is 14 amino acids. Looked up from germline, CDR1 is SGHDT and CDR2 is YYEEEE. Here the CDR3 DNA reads TGTGCCAGCAGCCCGGGACAGACTAGAAACACCATATATTTT. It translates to CASSPGQTRNTIYF. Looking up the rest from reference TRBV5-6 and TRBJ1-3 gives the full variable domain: DAGVTQSPTHLIKTRGQQVTLRCSPKSGHDTVSWYQQALGQGPQFIFQYYEEEERQRGNFPDRFSGHQFPNYSSELNVNALLLGDSALYLCASSPGQTRNTIYFGEGSWLTVV.

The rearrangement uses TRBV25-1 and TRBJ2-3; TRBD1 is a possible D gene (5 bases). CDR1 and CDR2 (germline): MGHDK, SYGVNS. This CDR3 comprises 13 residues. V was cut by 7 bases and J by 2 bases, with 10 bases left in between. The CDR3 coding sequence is TGTGCCAGCATAGGGGCTTCCACAGATACGCAGTATTTT. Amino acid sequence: CASIGASTDTQYF.

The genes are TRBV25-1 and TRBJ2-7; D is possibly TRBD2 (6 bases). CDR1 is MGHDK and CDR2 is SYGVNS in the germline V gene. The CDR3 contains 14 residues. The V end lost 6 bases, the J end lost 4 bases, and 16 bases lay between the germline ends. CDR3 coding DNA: TGTGCCAGCAGCCGGACCACGGGAGTGTACGAGCAGTACTTC. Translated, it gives CASSRTTGVYEQYF.

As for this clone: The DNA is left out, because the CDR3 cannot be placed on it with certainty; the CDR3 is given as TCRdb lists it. The CDR3 here is CASILGQSNYGYTF. This chain uses TRBV5-6 with TRBJ1-2; no DNA check was done on the table's D call, TRBD1. Germline CDR1 reads SGHDT; CDR2 reads YYEEEE. The CDR3 extends over 14 residues, inclusive of both ends.

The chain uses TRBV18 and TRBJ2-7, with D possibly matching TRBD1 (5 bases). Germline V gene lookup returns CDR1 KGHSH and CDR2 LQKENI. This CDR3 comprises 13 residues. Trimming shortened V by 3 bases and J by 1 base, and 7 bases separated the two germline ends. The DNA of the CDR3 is TGTGCCAGCTCACCCCAGGGATCCTACGAGCAGTACTTC. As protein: CASSPQGSYEQYF.

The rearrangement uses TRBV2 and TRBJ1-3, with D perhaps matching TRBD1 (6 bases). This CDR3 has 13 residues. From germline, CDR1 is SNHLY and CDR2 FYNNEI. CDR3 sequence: CASRGNSGNTIYF. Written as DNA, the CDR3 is TGTGCATCTAGGGGGAACTCTGGAAACACCATATATTTT.

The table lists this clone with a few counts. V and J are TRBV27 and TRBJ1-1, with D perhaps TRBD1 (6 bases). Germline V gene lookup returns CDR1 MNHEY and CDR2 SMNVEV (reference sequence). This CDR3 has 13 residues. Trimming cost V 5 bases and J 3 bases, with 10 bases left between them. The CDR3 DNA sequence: TGTGCCAGCAGTCTACAGGGCTACACTGAAGCTTTCTTT. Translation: CASSLQGYTEAFF.

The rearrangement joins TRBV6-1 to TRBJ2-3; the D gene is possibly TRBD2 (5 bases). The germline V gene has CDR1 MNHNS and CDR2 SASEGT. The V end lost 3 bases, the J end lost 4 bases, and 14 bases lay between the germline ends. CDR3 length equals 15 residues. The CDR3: CASSEGWEIPDTQYF. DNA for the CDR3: TGTGCCAGCAGTGAGGGGTGGGAGATACCAGATACGCAGTATTTT.

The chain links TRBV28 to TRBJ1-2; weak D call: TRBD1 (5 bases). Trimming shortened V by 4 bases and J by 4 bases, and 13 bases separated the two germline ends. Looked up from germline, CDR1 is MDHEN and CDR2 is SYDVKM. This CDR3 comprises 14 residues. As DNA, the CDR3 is TGTGCCAGCAGTTCCAGCAGGGAAGGCTATGGCTACACCTTC. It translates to CASSSSREGYGYTF.

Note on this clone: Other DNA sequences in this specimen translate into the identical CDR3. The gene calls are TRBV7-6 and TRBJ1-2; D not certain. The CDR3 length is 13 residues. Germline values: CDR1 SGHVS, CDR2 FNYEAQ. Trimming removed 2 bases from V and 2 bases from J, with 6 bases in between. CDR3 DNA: TGTGCCAGCAGCTTAACTGAAAACTATGGCTACACCTTC. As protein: CASSLTENYGYTF.

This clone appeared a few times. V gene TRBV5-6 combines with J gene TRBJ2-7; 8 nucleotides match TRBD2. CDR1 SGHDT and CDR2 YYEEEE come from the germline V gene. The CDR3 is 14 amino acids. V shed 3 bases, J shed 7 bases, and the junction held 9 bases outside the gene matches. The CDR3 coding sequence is TGTGCCAGCAGCTACACGGGAGGGCCGGGGGAGCAGTACTTC. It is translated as CASSYTGGPGEQYF. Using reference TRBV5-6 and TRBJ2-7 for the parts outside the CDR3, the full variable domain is DAGVTQSPTHLIKTRGQQVTLRCSPKSGHDTVSWYQQALGQGPQFIFQYYEEEERQRGNFPDRFSGHQFPNYSSELNVNALLLGDSALYLCASSYTGGPGEQYFGPGTRLTVT.

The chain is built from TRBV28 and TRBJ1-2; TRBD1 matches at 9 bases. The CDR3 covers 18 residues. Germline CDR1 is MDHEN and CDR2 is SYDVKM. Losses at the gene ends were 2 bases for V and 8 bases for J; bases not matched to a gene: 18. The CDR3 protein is CASSLNMGPQGAREGYTF. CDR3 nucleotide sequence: TGTGCCAGCAGTTTAAACATGGGGCCACAGGGGGCAAGGGAAGGCTACACCTTC.

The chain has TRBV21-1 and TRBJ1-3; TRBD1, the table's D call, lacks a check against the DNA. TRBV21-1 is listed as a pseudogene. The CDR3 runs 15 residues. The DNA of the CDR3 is TGTGCCAGCAGCAAAGAGGGGGCTGGTGGAAACACCATATATTTT. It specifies CASSKEGAGGNTIYF.

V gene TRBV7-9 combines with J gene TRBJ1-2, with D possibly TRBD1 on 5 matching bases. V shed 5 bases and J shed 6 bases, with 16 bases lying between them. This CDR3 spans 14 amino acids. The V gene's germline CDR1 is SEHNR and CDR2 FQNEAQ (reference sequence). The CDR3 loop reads CASSLTQEYHGYTF. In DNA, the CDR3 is TGTGCCAGCAGCCTAACACAGGAATATCATGGCTACACCTTC.

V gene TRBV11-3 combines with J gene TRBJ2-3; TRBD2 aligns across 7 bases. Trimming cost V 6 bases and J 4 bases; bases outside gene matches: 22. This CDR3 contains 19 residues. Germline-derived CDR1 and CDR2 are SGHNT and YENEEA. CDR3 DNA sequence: TGTGCCAGCAGAGACCTGAGGGAGGGAGTGGGGATTTTCGCAGATACGCAGTATTTT. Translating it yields CASRDLREGVGIFADTQYF.

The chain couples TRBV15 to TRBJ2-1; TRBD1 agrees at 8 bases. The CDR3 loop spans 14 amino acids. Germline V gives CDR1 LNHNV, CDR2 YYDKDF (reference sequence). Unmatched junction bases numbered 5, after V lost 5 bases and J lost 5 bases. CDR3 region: CATSARDRHNEQFF. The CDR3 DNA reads TGTGCCACCAGCGCCCGGGACAGGCACAATGAGCAGTTCTTC.

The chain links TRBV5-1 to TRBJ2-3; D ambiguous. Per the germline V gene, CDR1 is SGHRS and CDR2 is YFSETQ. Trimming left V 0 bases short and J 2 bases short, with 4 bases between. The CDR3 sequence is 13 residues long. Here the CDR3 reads CASSLDYTDTQYF. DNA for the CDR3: TGCGCCAGCAGCTTGGACTACACAGATACGCAGTATTTT.

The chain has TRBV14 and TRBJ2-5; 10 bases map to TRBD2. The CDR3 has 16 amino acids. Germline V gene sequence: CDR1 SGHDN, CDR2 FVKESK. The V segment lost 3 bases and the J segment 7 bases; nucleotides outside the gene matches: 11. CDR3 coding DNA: TGTGCCAGCAGCCAGTGGCTAGCGGGAGCCCCAGGGACCCAGTACTTC. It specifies CASSQWLAGAPGTQYF.

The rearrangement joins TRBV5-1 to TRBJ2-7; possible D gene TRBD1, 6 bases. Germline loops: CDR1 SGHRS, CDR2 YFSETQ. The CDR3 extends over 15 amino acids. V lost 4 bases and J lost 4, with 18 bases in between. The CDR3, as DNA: TGCGCCAGCAGCCCGATAGGGGGAGAGGGTTACGAGCAGTACTTC. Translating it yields CASSPIGGEGYEQYF.